These 30 T cell receptor beta chains share one sample of origin, sequenced in a study of shared clonotypes between healthy human individuals. Some clones are missing from TCRdb's copy, which holds only in-frame ones; the method was immunoSEQ multiplex PCR. This sample carries about a million clones, around 80% of them seen once, and the ten largest clones take 1.5%. Input material: memory CD4+ T cells sorted from blood. Stated subset: CD45RA-negative fraction. The receptors were gathered from a young man in good health.

This sequence joins TRBV10-3 and TRBJ2-3; 7 positions match TRBD2. V gave up 4 bases and J gave up 1 base; unmatched junction bases: 5. From germline, CDR1 is ENHRY and CDR2 SYGVKD. CDR3 length: 15 residues. The DNA for the CDR3 is TGTGCCATCAGTGGGACTAGGGTAGGCACAGATACGCAGTATTTT. This codes for CAISGTRVGTDTQYF.

The V and J genes are TRBV27 and TRBJ1-5; the D is unclear. Deletions cut 5 bases from V and 0 bases from J, with 11 bases between. Germline V gene data show CDR1 as MNHEY and CDR2 as SMNVEV (reference sequence). This CDR3 region has 15 residues. CDR3 amino acids: CASSADRYSNQPQHF. CDR3 nucleotides: TGTGCCAGCAGTGCTGATAGGTATAGCAATCAGCCCCAGCATTTT.

The rearrangement uses TRBV11-2 and TRBJ1-1; 7 positions match TRBD1. V dropped 1 base and J dropped 2; count of bases not matched to a gene: 13. The CDR3 is made up of 18 amino acids. Germline V gene data show CDR1 as SGHAT and CDR2 as FQNNGV. The CDR3 nucleotides read TGTGCCAGCAGCTTAGCGGTCCAAAACAACAGGGGAAACACTGAAGCTTTCTTT. This gives the protein CASSLAVQNNRGNTEAFF. Using reference TRBV11-2 and TRBJ1-1 for the parts outside the CDR3, the full variable domain is EAGVAQSPRYKIIEKRQSVAFWCNPISGHATLYWYQQILGQGPKLLIQFQNNGVVDDSQLPKDRFSAERLKGVDSTLKIQPAKLEDSAVYLCASSLAVQNNRGNTEAFFGQGTRLTVV.

This clone appeared a single time. This rearrangement joins TRBV19 to TRBJ1-2; D perhaps matches TRBD1 (5 bases). V lost 10 bases and J 4 bases, leaving 19 bases between the germline ends. The CDR3 is 14 residues long. The germline V gene has CDR1 LNHDA and CDR2 SQIVND (reference sequence). The CDR3 DNA follows: TGTGCCACCAGGACTCAGGGAAGGACCTATGGCTACACCTTC. Translating it yields CATRTQGRTYGYTF.

V usage is TRBV20-1 and J usage is TRBJ1-1; D unclear. From germline, CDR1 is DFQATT and CDR2 SNEGSKA (reference sequence). The CDR3 runs to 10 residues. The V end was cut by 1 base, the J end by 8 bases, with 5 bases between. This chain's CDR3 is CSARAQEAFF. The DNA of the CDR3 is TGCAGTGCTAGAGCCCAAGAAGCTTTCTTT.

The chain has TRBV6-6 and TRBJ2-3; D is ambiguous. There are 13 residues in the CDR3. V gave up 7 bases and J gave up 0 bases, with 8 bases separating them. Germline V gives CDR1 MNHNY, CDR2 SVGAGI (reference sequence). The CDR3 bases are TGTGCCAGCAATGTCTTTAGCACAGATACGCAGTATTTT. Its protein product is CASNVFSTDTQYF.

This clone was seen many times. This rearrangement joins TRBV10-3 to TRBJ2-7, with 8 positions matching TRBD1. CDR3 size: 12 residues. V trimming: 10 bases; J trimming: 3 bases; junction bases outside the gene matches: 5. Germline V gene data show CDR1 as ENHRY and CDR2 as SYGVKD. The CDR3 region is CATAGTGYEQYF. In DNA, the CDR3 is TGTGCCACGGCCGGGACAGGCTACGAGCAGTACTTC.

This clone came up a few times. This chain connects TRBV6-6 to TRBJ1-2; the match to TRBD1 covers 8 bases. V was pared by 5 bases and J by 2 bases, with 1 base of the junction left unmatched. The CDR3 sequence is 13 residues long. Germline values: CDR1 MNHNY, CDR2 SVGAGI (reference sequence). The CDR3, as DNA: TGTGCCAGCAGTCCAGGGGGCAACTATGGCTACACCTTC. Translation: CASSPGGNYGYTF.

This chain uses TRBV30 with TRBJ1-1, with D perhaps TRBD1 (5 bases). The CDR3 spans 14 residues. V lost 2 bases, J lost 1 base, and 11 bases lay in between. Germline loops: CDR1 GTSNPN, CDR2 SVGIG (reference sequence). Here the CDR3 DNA reads TGTGCCTGGAGTAAATCGACAGAGAACACTGAAGCTTTCTTT. The encoded protein is CAWSKSTENTEAFF.

This rearrangement joins TRBV10-2 to TRBJ2-1; the D call may be TRBD1 or TRBD2 (5 bases each). Between the trimmed V and J ends, which lost 0 bases and 6 bases, there was a span of 6 bases. Looked up from germline, CDR1 is WSHSY and CDR2 is SAAADI. The CDR3 has 13 residues. This CDR3 is CASSESGGNEQFF. In DNA form, the CDR3 reads TGCGCCAGCAGTGAGTCTGGGGGCAATGAGCAGTTCTTC.

V usage is TRBV9 and J usage is TRBJ1-2; 9 positions match TRBD1. J gave up 8 bases and V 0 bases, and 5 bases lay outside the gene matches. Germline CDR1 reads SGDLS; CDR2 reads YYNGEE. CDR3 size: 14 residues. The CDR3 protein is CASSVEGQGRGYTF. CDR3 bases: TGTGCCAGCAGCGTAGAGGGACAGGGAAGAGGCTACACCTTC.

The CDR3 DNA is TGTGCCAGCAGTGAAGGGACAGGGAATCAGCCCCAGCATTTT. Residues: CASSEGTGNQPQHF. The chain uses TRBV6-1 and TRBJ1-5; 8 bases line up with TRBD1. The germline V gene encodes CDR1 MNHNS and CDR2 SASEGT. The trim removed 1 base at V and 4 bases at J, leaving 0 bases unmatched. CDR3 length: 14 residues.

This clone was recorded only once. The chain combines TRBV11-3 with TRBJ2-7; D remains ambiguous. V shed 7 bases and J shed 3 bases, with 31 bases lying between them. The germline V gene has CDR1 SGHNT and CDR2 YENEEA. The CDR3 spans 19 residues. The CDR3 reads CASTNLSLQSSGSHYEQYF. CDR3 in DNA: TGTGCCAGCACCAACCTCTCTCTGCAGTCCTCTGGTAGCCACTACGAGCAGTACTTC.

CDR3 in amino acids: CASSSPGESSYEQYF. As DNA, the CDR3 is TGTGCCAGCAGCTCTCCAGGTGAGAGCTCCTACGAGCAGTACTTC. The chain employs TRBV5-4 and TRBJ2-7; D not resolved. The CDR3 covers 15 residues. CDR1 and CDR2 (germline): SGHNT, YYREEE (reference sequence). With 3 bases removed from V and 0 bases from J, the gap between germline ends came to 13 bases.

The rearrangement uses TRBV7-8 and TRBJ1-5; TRBD1 agrees at 11 bases. The length of the CDR3 is 18 residues. Trimming removed 5 bases from V and 4 bases from J; junction bases left unmatched: 13. Germline CDR1 is SGHVS and CDR2 is FQNEAQ. The CDR3 DNA follows: TGTGCCAGCAGCCCGACTGGACAGGGGGCGGTTCGAAATCAGCCCCAGCATTTT. This gives the protein CASSPTGQGAVRNQPQHF.

The genes are TRBV7-9 and TRBJ2-1; no reliable D call. There are 14 residues in the CDR3. Between the trimmed V and J ends, which lost 1 base and 8 bases, there was a span of 12 bases. Germline V gene sequence: CDR1 SEHNR, CDR2 FQNEAQ (reference sequence). The CDR3 is CASSLGGGKDEQFF. The DNA for the CDR3 is TGTGCCAGCAGCTTAGGGGGTGGTAAAGATGAGCAGTTCTTC.

This clone occurred a few times. The CDR3 loop reads CATGEGLNTGELFF. CDR3 nucleotides: TGTGCCACCGGGGAAGGATTGAACACCGGGGAGCTGTTTTTT. This rearrangement joins TRBV10-3 to TRBJ2-2; D is possibly TRBD2 (5 bases). With 10 bases removed from V and 1 base from J, the gap between germline ends came to 13 bases. The germline CDR1 and CDR2 sequences are ENHRY and SYGVKD. There are 14 residues in the CDR3.

This clone turned up a few times. The chain carries TRBV18 and TRBJ2-3, with 8 bases lining up with TRBD1. The V gene end was trimmed by 5 bases and the J gene end by 2 bases; junction bases not matched to a gene: 6. CDR1 is KGHSH and CDR2 is LQKENI in the germline V gene. The CDR3 consists of 15 residues. The CDR3 here is CASSTGTGITDTQYF. The CDR3 coding sequence is TGTGCCAGCTCAACCGGGACAGGAATCACAGATACGCAGTATTTT.

This chain connects TRBV16 to TRBJ1-1; TRBD1 matches 9 bases. Germline V gene data show CDR1 as KGHSY and CDR2 as FQNENV. This CDR3 has 14 residues. Unmatched junction bases numbered 3, after V lost 2 bases and J lost 5 bases. The CDR3 sequence: CASSQRDRVTEAFF. As DNA, the CDR3 is TGTGCCAGCAGCCAAAGGGACAGGGTTACTGAAGCTTTCTTT. Based on the CDR3 plus reference TRBV16 and TRBJ1-1, the full variable domain is GEEVAQTPKHLVRGEGQKAKLYCAPIKGHSYVFWYQQVLKNEFKFLISFQNENVFDETGMPKERFSAKCLPNSPCSLEIQATKLEDSAVYFCASSQRDRVTEAFFGQGTRLTVV.

The chain combines TRBV27 with TRBJ2-1, with D maybe TRBD1 (6 bases). The CDR3 has 15 residues. V dropped 6 bases and J dropped 4 bases, with 16 bases sitting between them. CDR1 MNHEY and CDR2 SMNVEV come from the germline V gene (reference sequence). The CDR3 nucleotides are TGTGCCAGCAGCCCTAACAGGGAATCTTACAATGAGCAGTTCTTC. This codes for CASSPNRESYNEQFF.

This clone was found a few times. The chain links TRBV4-1 to TRBJ1-5; D uncertain. The CDR3 has 13 amino acids. CDR1 and CDR2 (germline): MGHRA, YSYEKL. Trimming removed 0 bases from V and 7 bases from J, with 7 bases in between. Here the CDR3 DNA reads TGCGCCAGCAGCCAAGATAGGACCCAGCCCCAGCATTTT. Translated: CASSQDRTQPQHF.

The chain carries TRBV2 and TRBJ1-5, with D possibly TRBD1 on 6 matching bases. CDR1 is SNHLY and CDR2 is FYNNEI in the germline V gene. The V gene lost 6 bases and the J gene lost 5 bases, with 17 bases spanning the gap. CDR3 length: 15 residues. CDR3 nucleotide sequence: TGTGCCAGCAGGCCCGGACAGATTTCTTATCAGCCCCAGCATTTT. It translates to CASRPGQISYQPQHF.

This clone has just a few counts. The chain has TRBV15 and TRBJ1-2; 8 positions agree with TRBD1. J gave up 4 bases and V 0 bases, and 7 bases lay outside the gene matches. This CDR3 has 16 residues. Germline V gives CDR1 LNHNV, CDR2 YYDKDF (reference sequence). CDR3 amino acids: CATSRDQDRGVYGYTF. The CDR3, as DNA: TGTGCCACCAGCAGAGATCAAGACAGGGGTGTCTATGGCTACACCTTC.

This chain joins TRBV29-1 and TRBJ1-2, with D unclear. The CDR3 runs 12 residues. Trimming removed 0 bases from V and 8 bases from J, with 10 bases in between. CDR1 SQVTM and CDR2 ANQGSEA come from the germline V gene. CDR3 DNA sequence: TGCAGCGTTGAAGATCAGGCGGAAGGCTACACCTTC. It yields the protein CSVEDQAEGYTF.

This CDR3 reads CASRKGEVGEQYF. For the CDR3, the DNA is TGTGCCAGCAGGAAAGGGGAGGTAGGCGAGCAGTACTTC. The V and J genes are TRBV11-2 and TRBJ2-7; a weak D match, TRBD2 (6 bases). V lost 6 bases, J lost 6 bases, and 15 bases lay in between. In germline, CDR1 is SGHAT, CDR2 FQNNGV. The CDR3 runs 13 residues.

The genes are TRBV6-6 and TRBJ2-2; the match to TRBD2 covers 7 bases. CDR3 length: 16 residues. Germline loops: CDR1 MNHNY, CDR2 SVGAGI (reference sequence). With 2 bases clipped from V and 0 bases from J, the junction kept 3 bases outside the gene matches. The CDR3 region has the DNA TGTGCCAGCAGTTACATCGCGGGGGCGAACACCGGGGAGCTGTTTTTT. This gives the protein CASSYIAGANTGELFF.

The V and J genes are TRBV4-1 and TRBJ2-5; 15 nucleotides line up with TRBD2. This CDR3 comprises 20 residues. With 0 bases clipped from V and 0 bases from J, the junction kept 8 bases outside the gene matches. Germline V gives CDR1 MGHRA, CDR2 YSYEKL. In DNA, the CDR3 is TGCGCCAGCAGCCAAGAGGGACTAGCGGGAGGTTTATCGTACCAAGAGACCCAGTACTTC. Translating gives CASSQEGLAGGLSYQETQYF.

This rearrangement joins TRBV7-9 to TRBJ1-2; no firm D call. The germline CDR1 and CDR2 sequences are SEHNR and FQNEAQ (reference sequence). The length of the CDR3 is 15 residues. Trimming took off 0 bases at V and 4 bases at J, with 12 bases between the two ends. Here the CDR3 DNA reads TGTGCCAGCAGCTTAGCACGGGAACTTGGCTATGGCTACACCTTC. Translation: CASSLARELGYGYTF.

The genes are TRBV5-6 and TRBJ1-2; TRBD1 matches at 7 bases. The germline V gene encodes CDR1 SGHDT and CDR2 YYEEEE. The CDR3 is made up of 14 amino acids. With 4 bases clipped from V and 4 bases from J, the junction kept 7 bases outside the gene matches. The chain's CDR3 is CASSAPQGRYGYTF. CDR3 bases: TGTGCCAGCAGCGCCCCACAGGGGCGCTATGGCTACACCTTC.

The chain links TRBV27 to TRBJ2-5, with D perhaps TRBD1 (6 bases). Between the trimmed V and J ends, which lost 0 bases and 9 bases, there was a span of 17 bases. CDR3 length: 15 residues. CDR1 is MNHEY and CDR2 is SMNVEV in the germline V gene (reference sequence). CDR3 nucleotides: TGTGCCAGCAGTTTATCGATGGCAGGGGTGGGGTCCCAGTACTTC. Amino acid sequence: CASSLSMAGVGSQYF.